This entry lists 9 T cell receptor beta chains sequenced from one sample in a study of T cell responses to AZD1222 COVID-19 vaccine. Assay used: immunoSEQ multiplex PCR; TCRdb lists only in-frame clones, some missing. The repertoire holds under 90,000 clones, 83% seen once, with approximately 1.3% in the top ten. Material: peripheral blood, obtained 28 days after the second AZD1222 dose. These receptors all stem from an adult who received the AZD1222 COVID-19 vaccine.

The CDR3 nucleotides are TGTGCCAGCAGCGTTACGGGACTTTCGTCGCCGGAGCAGTTCTTC. Translating gives CASSVTGLSSPEQFF. The chain uses TRBV14 and TRBJ2-1, with a tentative D call TRBD2 (6 bases). Trimming removed 5 bases at V and 10 bases at J, with 21 bases between. The CDR3 has 15 amino acids. Germline CDR1 reads SGHDN; CDR2 reads FVKESK.

The V call is TRBV7-8, the J call TRBJ1-5; perhaps TRBD1 as D (6 bases). The length of the CDR3 is 16 residues. Looked up from germline, CDR1 is SGHVS and CDR2 is FQNEAQ. Trimming shortened V by 7 bases and J by 4 bases, and 20 bases separated the two germline ends. The CDR3 is CASTTAGAGVNQPQHF. The CDR3 DNA is TGTGCCAGCACCACCGCAGGGGCAGGGGTAAATCAGCCCCAGCATTTT.

The V gene is TRBV11-2, the J gene TRBJ2-1; no clear D gene. Per the germline V gene, CDR1 is SGHAT and CDR2 is FQNNGV. V lost 5 bases and J 3 bases, leaving 17 bases between the germline ends. The CDR3 runs to 16 residues. The CDR3 is CASSDAGVSYYNEQFF. The CDR3 DNA follows: TGTGCCAGCAGCGACGCCGGTGTTAGCTACTACAATGAGCAGTTCTTC.

The chain has TRBV5-4 and TRBJ2-5, with D unclear. Germline lookup yields CDR1 SGHNT and CDR2 YYREEE (reference sequence). This CDR3 spans 12 amino acids. V dropped 7 bases and J dropped 3 bases, with 10 bases sitting between them. The CDR3 coding sequence is TGTGCCAGCGGGAAACCCGAAGAGACCCAGTACTTC. Translated: CASGKPEETQYF.

This chain joins TRBV6-2 or TRBV6-3 and TRBJ1-5; 10 bases match TRBD1. The ends lost 2 bases at V and 3 bases at J; junction bases unmatched: 7. Germline CDR1 is MNHEY and CDR2 is SVGEGT. The CDR3 extends over 17 amino acids. The CDR3 DNA follows: TGTGCCAGCAGTTACCCCCGGGACAGGGGCCCCAATCAGCCCCAGCATTTT. Translation gives CASSYPRDRGPNQPQHF.

V is TRBV7-6 and J is TRBJ1-5, with D hard to call. The CDR3 is 12 amino acids. Between the trimmed V and J ends, which lost 3 bases and 5 bases, there was a span of 5 bases. The germline gives CDR1 SGHVS, CDR2 FNYEAQ. The DNA of the CDR3 is TGTGCCAGCAGCTTCCTGGATCAGCCCCAGCATTTT. Protein sequence: CASSFLDQPQHF.

The chain combines TRBV28 with TRBJ2-7; D gene ambiguous. V lost 3 bases and J 7 bases, leaving 10 bases between the germline ends. CDR1 MDHEN and CDR2 SYDVKM come from the germline V gene. The CDR3 sequence is 12 residues long. CDR3 in DNA: TGTGCCAGCAGTTTGCCTGGTCGGGAGCAGTACTTC. Its translation is CASSLPGREQYF.

This clone was seen only a few times. The rearrangement links TRBV11-2 to TRBJ2-7; 8 bases map to TRBD1. Germline CDR1 SGHAT, CDR2 FQNNGV. The CDR3 sequence is 18 residues long. V gave up 6 bases and J gave up 0 bases; unmatched junction bases: 16. CDR3: CASSSLDRGGPSSYEQYF. Here the CDR3 DNA reads TGTGCCAGCAGTTCCCTAGACAGGGGCGGCCCCAGCTCCTACGAGCAGTACTTC.

The chain carries TRBV12-2 and TRBJ1-1. TRBV12-2 is shown as a pseudogene. The CDR3 is 14 amino acids. The CDR3 nucleotides read TGTGCAAGTCGCTTAGGCGGGATGAACACTGAAGCTTTCTTT. Translated: CASRLGGMNTEAFF.